This TCR beta chain was identified during a study of cytomegalovirus exposure and HLA in healthy donors. Germline V gene sequence: CDR1 MNHNY, CDR2 SVGAGI (reference sequence). The CDR3 contains 15 residues. Trimming cost V 7 bases and J 1 base, with 14 bases left between them. This clone occurred once. Its antigen is unknown. Study-wide findings and caveats: Some TCR beta chains (164 of them) were listed as cytomegalovirus-associated. Confirmation in vitro established that a few CMV-associated chains were specific for CMV antigens. Reports described diagnosis of cytomegalovirus status by the classifier as highly specific and sensitive.

Method: immunoSEQ multiplex PCR; TCRdb's copy keeps in-frame clones and lacks some. This sample has 80,000 to 95,000 clones, with approximately 94% found just once. The clonotype was recovered from a woman aged 25 to 45 in good health and CMV-seropositive. Sequencing input: PBMCs. The rearrangement uses TRBV6-6 and TRBJ1-3; D is perhaps TRBD1 (6 bases). The CDR3: CASTPGGPSGNTIYF. The CDR3 DNA reads as TGTGCCAGCACTCCGGGGGGCCCGTCTGGAAACACCATATATTTT.